This TCR beta chain was captured by sequencing in a study of PD-1 blockade in classical Hodgkin lymphoma. Here immunoSEQ multiplex PCR was the method, and the copy in TCRdb shows in-frame clones only, minus some. The sample consists of about 94,000 clones, nearly 90% of them appearing once. Every patient had relapsed following autologous stem cell transplantation, and cohorts differed in brentuximab vedotin exposure. Best responses fell into complete response, partial response or progressive disease. CDR1 and CDR2 from the germline V gene are LNHNV and YYDKDF (reference sequence). The CDR3 length is 17 residues. Trimming removed 0 bases at V and 5 bases at J, with 17 bases between.

This receptor was obtained from a human donor with classical Hodgkin lymphoma. Specimen: peripheral blood mononuclear cells (PBMCs), collected before the second cycle of nivolumab. The chain has TRBV15 and TRBJ1-5; D not resolved. Written as DNA, the CDR3 is TGTGCCACCAGCAGAGATCTTTGGACCGAATCCTATCAGCCCCAGCATTTT. Translating gives CATSRDLWTESYQPQHF.